A single count supports the clone carrying this TCR beta chain. Trimming stripped 5 bases from V and 5 bases from J, with 12 bases between. Germline V lookup: CDR1 SGHTA, CDR2 FQGNSA. CDR3 size: 13 residues. This record comes from a study of blood T cell repertoires in COVID-19. Study context: From T cells, B-cell-depleted T cells, or PBMCs came the material, which was cDNA or gDNA.

Profiling relied on immunoSEQ multiplex PCR, and the TCRdb table lists in-frame clones only, not all of them. The sample comprises around 30,000 clones, about 92% of which are singletons, and under 25% rests with the top ten. The clonotype was recovered from a man older than 75 with acute or convalescent COVID-19. V usage is TRBV7-2 and J usage is TRBJ1-1; D uncertain. Sequenced sample: peripheral blood. CDR3 bases: TGTGCCAGCAGCCAAGTCGTCCGGACTGAAGCTTTCTTT. This codes for CASSQVVRTEAFF.